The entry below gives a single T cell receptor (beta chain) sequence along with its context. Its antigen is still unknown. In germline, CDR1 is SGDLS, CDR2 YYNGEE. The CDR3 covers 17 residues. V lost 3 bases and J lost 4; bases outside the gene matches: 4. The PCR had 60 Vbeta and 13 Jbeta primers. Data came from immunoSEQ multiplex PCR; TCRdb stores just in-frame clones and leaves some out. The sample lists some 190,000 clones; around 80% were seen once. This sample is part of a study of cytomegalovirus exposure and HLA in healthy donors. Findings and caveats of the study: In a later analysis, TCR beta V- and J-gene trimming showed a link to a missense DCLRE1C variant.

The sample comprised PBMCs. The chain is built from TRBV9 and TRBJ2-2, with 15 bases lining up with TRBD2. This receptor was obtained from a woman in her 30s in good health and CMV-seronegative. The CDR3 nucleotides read TGTGCCAGCAGCGCTGGACTAGCGGGGGGGCCCACCGGGGAGCTGTTTTTT. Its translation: CASSAGLAGGPTGELFF.